This T cell receptor beta chain was found in a study of monozygotic twins with inflammatory bowel disease. The CDR3 has 15 amino acids. Per the germline V gene, CDR1 is SGHRS and CDR2 is YFSETQ. Each UMI harboured a 6-nucleotide sample barcode and was appended via template switching. TCRdb reworked the 5' RACE reads into one entry per CDR3 protein, no DNA. The table counts roughly 150,000 distinct CDR3 sequences; roughly 1.2% lies in the top ten. This receptor was taken from a human donor with ulcerative colitis or Crohn's disease, or a healthy co-twin of an affected twin (not recorded which). The sequenced sample consisted of blood. V usage is TRBV5-1 and J usage is TRBJ2-2. The CDR3 sequence is CASSLAGMGTGELFF.